These 2 T cell receptor beta chains were all obtained from the same sample, sequenced in a study of T cell repertoires in ileal Crohn's disease. Time point defined: neoterminal ileum biopsy at postoperative endoscopy, about 6 months after surgery. Assay used: immunoSEQ multiplex PCR; TCRdb lists only in-frame clones, some missing. The profile covers 13,000 or so clones, with around 80% appearing a single time and more than 15% taken by the ten largest. Sequencing was performed on ileal tissue. The receptors were sampled from an adult with Crohn's disease.

This clone appeared once. The junction and the germline gene differ at one end; a read error may be behind it. The CDR3 loop reads CASRESGTGGEQYF. The CDR3 region has the DNA TGCGCCAGCAGGGAGTCCGGGACAGGGGGCGAGCAGTACTTC. J is TRBJ2-7 and V is TRBV10-1, with 11 bases lining up with TRBD1. The CDR3 is made up of 14 amino acids. CDR1 and CDR2 (germline): WNHNN, SYGVQD (reference sequence).

This clone was observed a few times. The chain carries TRBV9 and TRBJ2-6; 8 bases are a match to TRBD1. The germline V gene has CDR1 SGDLS and CDR2 YYNGEE. CDR3 length: 19 amino acids. The trim removed 4 bases at V and 0 bases at J, leaving 12 bases unmatched. CDR3 in DNA: TGTGCCAGCAGCCACTACACGACAGGGGATATCTCTGGGGCCAACGTCCTGACTTTC. It is translated as CASSHYTTGDISGANVLTF.